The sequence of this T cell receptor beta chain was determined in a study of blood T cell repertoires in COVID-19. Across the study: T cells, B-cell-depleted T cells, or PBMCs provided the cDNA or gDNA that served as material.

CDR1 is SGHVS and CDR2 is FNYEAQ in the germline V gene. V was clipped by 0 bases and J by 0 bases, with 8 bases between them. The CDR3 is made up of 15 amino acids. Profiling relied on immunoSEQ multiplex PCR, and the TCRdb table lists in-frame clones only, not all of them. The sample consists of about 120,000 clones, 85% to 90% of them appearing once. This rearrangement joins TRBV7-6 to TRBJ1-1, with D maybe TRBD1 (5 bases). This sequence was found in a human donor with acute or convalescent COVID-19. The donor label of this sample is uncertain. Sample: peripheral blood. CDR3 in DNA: TGTGCCAGCAGCTTAGCGACGGACATGAACACTGAAGCTTTCTTT. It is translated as CASSLATDMNTEAFF.